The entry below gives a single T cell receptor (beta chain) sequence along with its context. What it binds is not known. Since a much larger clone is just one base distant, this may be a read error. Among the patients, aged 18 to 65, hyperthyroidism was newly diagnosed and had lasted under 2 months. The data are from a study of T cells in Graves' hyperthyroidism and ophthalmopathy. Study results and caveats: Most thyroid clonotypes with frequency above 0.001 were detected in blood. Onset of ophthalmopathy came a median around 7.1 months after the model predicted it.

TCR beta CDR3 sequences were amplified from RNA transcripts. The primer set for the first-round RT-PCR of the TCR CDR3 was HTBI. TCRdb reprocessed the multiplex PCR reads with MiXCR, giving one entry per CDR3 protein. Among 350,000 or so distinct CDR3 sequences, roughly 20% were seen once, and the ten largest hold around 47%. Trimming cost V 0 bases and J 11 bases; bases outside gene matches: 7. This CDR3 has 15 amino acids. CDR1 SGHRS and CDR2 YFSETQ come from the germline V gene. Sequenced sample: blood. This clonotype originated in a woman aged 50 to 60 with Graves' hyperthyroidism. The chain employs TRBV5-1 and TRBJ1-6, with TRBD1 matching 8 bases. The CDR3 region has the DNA TGCGCCAGCAGCTTGGAGGCAGGGGGCGGTCCACCCCTCCACTTT. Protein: CASSLEAGGGPPLHF.